This TCR beta chain originates from a study of T-cell memory formation after mild COVID-19. The authors produced TCR alpha and TCR beta cDNA libraries with sample barcodes and UMIs by 5'RACE using constant-segment primers. TCRdb reanalysed the 5' RACE reads using MiXCR and keeps one entry per CDR3 protein. The sample has about 350,000 distinct CDR3 sequences, roughly 15% seen once; the top ten hold 20% to 25%. The CDR3 totals 15 residues. Germline CDR1 reads MDHEN; CDR2 reads SYDVKM. The trim removed 5 bases at V and 4 bases at J, leaving 9 bases unmatched. Sequencing was done on a sample of PBMCs or a T cell subset sorted from them (not recorded which). This clonotype originated in a man between 18 and 29 years old who had mild COVID-19 (a few samples of this study predate the infection). Cell type and time point are not known. This chain links TRBV28 with TRBJ1-2; 8 nucleotides match TRBD1. This CDR3 reads CASSPDTGTGYGYTF. The CDR3, as DNA: TGTGCCAGCAGTCCAGATACCGGGACAGGCTATGGCTACACCTTC.